The clone carrying this TCR beta chain was detected ten times or more. Its antigen is unknown. This record comes from a study of T cells in Graves' hyperthyroidism and ophthalmopathy. Study findings and constraints: Patients with ophthalmopathy were separated from those with stable hyperthyroidism by a 13 V-J model. Ophthalmopathy prediction by the model preceded onset by a median about 6 months.

TCR beta CDR3 regions were amplified from RNA. The HTBI primer set was used in a first-round RT-PCR of the TCR CDR3. A single record per CDR3 protein comes from TCRdb applying MiXCR to the multiplex PCR reads. The repertoire holds 530,000 or so distinct CDR3 sequences, about 45% seen once, with around 8% in the top ten. Stable disease denoted Graves' hyperthyroidism without ophthalmopathy progression within 18 months. The CDR3 covers 14 residues. Trimming took off 10 bases at V and 0 bases at J, with 15 bases between the two ends. Germline CDR1 KGHSH, CDR2 LQKENI. Specimen: peripheral blood or thyroid tissue (not recorded which). The rearrangement uses TRBV18 and TRBJ1-2; no reliable D call. The receptor was isolated from a woman under 30 with Graves' hyperthyroidism. In nucleotides, the CDR3 is TGTGCCACCGTCACCCCCACGTCTAACTATGGCTACACCTTC. Protein sequence: CATVTPTSNYGYTF.